Reported below is one T cell receptor beta chain. Antigen unknown. These data belong to a study of T cell responses to AZD1222 COVID-19 vaccine. Study conclusions and caveats: The study found Spike-specific TCR breadth and depth rose after two AZD1222 doses. Clonal diversity may have been underestimated in mostly white British donors.

Only in-frame clones appear in the TCRdb table, and some are missing; sequencing was by immunoSEQ multiplex PCR. The table has about 72,000 clones, 89% seen once. V shed 0 bases and J shed 4 bases, with 10 bases lying between them. The CDR3 loop spans 14 amino acids. The germline CDR1 and CDR2 sequences are SGHNT and YYREEE (reference sequence). Combined were second doses at about 4 or about 12 weeks. The TCR sequence derives from an adult who received the AZD1222 COVID-19 vaccine. The sequencing here drew on peripheral blood, taken 28 days after the second AZD1222 dose. J is TRBJ1-1 and V is TRBV5-4; TRBD1 is a possible D gene (6 bases). The CDR3 DNA follows: TGTGCCAGCAGCTTGGGGGGGCAGGGCACTGAAGCTTTCTTT. This gives the protein CASSLGGQGTEAFF.